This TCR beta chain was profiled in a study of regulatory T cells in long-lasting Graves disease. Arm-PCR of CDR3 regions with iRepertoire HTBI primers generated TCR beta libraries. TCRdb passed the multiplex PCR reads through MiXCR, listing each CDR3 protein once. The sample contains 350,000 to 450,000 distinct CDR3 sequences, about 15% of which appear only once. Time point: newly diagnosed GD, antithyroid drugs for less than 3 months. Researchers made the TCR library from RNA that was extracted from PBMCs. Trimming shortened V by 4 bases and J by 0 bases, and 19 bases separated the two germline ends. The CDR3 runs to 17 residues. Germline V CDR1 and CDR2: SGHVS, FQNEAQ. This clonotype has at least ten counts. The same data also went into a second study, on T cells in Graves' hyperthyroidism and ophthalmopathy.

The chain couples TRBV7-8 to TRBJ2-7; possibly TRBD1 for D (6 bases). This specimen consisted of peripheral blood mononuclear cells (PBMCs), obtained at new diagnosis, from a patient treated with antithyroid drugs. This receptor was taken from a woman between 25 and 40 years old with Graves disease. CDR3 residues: CASSSNFRQAGSYEQYF. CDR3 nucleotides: TGTGCCAGCAGCTCAAACTTTAGACAGGCTGGCTCCTACGAGCAGTACTTC.